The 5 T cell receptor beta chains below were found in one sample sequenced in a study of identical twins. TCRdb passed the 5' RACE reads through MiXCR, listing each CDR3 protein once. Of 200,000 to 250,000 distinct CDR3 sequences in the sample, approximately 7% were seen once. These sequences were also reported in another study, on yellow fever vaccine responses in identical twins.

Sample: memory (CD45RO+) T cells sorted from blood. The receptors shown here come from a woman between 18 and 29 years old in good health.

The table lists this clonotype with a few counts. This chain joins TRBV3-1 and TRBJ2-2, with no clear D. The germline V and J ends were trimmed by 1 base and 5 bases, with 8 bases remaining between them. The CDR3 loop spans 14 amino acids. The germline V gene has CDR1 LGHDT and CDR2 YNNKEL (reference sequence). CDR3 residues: CASSQGVQTGELFF. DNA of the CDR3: TGTGCCAGCAGCCAAGGGGTGCAAACCGGGGAGCTGTTTTTT.

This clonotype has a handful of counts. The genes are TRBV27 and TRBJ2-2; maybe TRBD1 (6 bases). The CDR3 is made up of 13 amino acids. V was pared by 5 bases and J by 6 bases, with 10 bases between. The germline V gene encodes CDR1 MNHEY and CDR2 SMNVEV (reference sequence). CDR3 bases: TGTGCCAGCAGTATTAGACAGGCCGGGGAGCTGTTTTTT. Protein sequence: CASSIRQAGELFF.

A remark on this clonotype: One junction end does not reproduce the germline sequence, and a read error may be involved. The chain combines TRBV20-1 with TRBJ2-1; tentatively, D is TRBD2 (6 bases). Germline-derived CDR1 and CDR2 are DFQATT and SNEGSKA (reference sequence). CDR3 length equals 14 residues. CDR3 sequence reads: CSSSAGLVRNEQFF. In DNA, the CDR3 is TGCAGTTCTAGCGCGGGGCTTGTGCGGAATGAGCAGTTCTTC.

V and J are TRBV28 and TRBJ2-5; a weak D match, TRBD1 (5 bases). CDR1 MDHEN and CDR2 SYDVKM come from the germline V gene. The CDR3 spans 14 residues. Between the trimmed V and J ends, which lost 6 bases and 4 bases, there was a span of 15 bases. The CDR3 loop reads CASRPPRVLETQYF. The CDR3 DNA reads TGTGCCAGCAGACCTCCCAGGGTGTTAGAGACCCAGTACTTC.

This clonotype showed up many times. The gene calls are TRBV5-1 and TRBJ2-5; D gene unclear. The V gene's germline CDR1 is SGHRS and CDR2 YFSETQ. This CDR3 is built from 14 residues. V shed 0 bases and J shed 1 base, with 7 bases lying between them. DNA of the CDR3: TGCGCCAGCAGCTTGGGGGGATCCCAAGAGACCCAGTACTTC. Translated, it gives CASSLGGSQETQYF.